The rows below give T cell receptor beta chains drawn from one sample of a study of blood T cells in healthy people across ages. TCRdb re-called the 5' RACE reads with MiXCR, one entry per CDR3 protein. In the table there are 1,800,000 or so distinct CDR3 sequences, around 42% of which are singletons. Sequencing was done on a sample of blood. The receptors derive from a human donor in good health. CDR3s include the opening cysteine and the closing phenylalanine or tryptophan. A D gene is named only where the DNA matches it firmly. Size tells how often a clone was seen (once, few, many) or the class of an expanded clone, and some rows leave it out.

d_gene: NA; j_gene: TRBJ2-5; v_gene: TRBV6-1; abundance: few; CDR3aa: CASREGTGETQYF; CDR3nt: TGTGCCAGCAGAGAAGGGACTGGAGAGACCCAGTACTTC
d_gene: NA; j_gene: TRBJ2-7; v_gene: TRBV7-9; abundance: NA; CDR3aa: CASSLDLGQYHEQYF; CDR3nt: TGTGCCAGCAGCTTAGACCTTGGACAATACCACGAGCAGTACTTC
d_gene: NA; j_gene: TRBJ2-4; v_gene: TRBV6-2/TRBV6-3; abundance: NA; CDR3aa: CASTYQRHPAKNIQYF; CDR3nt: TGTGCCAGCACCTACCAGAGGCATCCAGCCAAAAACATTCAGTACTTC
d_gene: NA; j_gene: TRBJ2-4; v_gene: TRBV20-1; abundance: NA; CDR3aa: CSASEGDYGDIQYF; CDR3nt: TGCAGTGCTAGCGAGGGAGATTACGGTGACATTCAGTACTTC
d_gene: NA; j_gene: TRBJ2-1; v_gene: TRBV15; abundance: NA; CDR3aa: CATSRDLGLDNEQFF; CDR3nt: TGTGCCACCAGCAGAGATCTGGGGTTAGACAATGAGCAGTTCTTC
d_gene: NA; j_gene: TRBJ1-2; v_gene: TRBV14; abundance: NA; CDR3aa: CASSQGDRIYGYTF; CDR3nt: TGTGCCAGCAGCCAAGGCGACAGGATTTATGGCTACACCTTC
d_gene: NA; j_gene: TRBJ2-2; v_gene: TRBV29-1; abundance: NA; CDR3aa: CSVLYGELFF; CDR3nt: TGCAGCGTTTTGTACGGGGAGCTGTTTTTT
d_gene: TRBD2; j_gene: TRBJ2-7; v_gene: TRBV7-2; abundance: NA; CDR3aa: CASSLGLAGGRNEQYF; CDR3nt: TGTGCCAGCAGCTTAGGACTAGCGGGGGGGCGCAACGAGCAGTACTTC
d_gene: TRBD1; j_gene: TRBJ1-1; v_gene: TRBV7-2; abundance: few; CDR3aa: CASSRQGAEYTEAFF; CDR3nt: TGTGCCAGCAGCCGACAGGGGGCGGAGTACACTGAAGCTTTCTTT
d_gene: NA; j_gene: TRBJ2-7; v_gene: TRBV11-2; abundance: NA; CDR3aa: CASNGGGGVDYEQYF; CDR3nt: TGTGCCAGCAATGGGGGGGGCGGGGTTGACTACGAGCAGTACTTC
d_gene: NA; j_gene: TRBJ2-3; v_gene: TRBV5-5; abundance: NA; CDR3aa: CASSLDLAIDTQYF; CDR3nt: TGTGCCAGCAGCTTGGATCTAGCGATCGATACGCAGTATTTT
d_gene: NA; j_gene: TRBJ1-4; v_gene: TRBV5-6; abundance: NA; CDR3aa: CASSSGVAEKLFF; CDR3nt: TGTGCCAGCAGTTCAGGGGTCGCCGAAAAACTGTTTTTT
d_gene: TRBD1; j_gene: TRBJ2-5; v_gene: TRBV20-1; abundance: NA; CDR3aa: CGALGQGETQYF; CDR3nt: TGCGGTGCCTTAGGACAGGGGGAGACCCAGTACTTC